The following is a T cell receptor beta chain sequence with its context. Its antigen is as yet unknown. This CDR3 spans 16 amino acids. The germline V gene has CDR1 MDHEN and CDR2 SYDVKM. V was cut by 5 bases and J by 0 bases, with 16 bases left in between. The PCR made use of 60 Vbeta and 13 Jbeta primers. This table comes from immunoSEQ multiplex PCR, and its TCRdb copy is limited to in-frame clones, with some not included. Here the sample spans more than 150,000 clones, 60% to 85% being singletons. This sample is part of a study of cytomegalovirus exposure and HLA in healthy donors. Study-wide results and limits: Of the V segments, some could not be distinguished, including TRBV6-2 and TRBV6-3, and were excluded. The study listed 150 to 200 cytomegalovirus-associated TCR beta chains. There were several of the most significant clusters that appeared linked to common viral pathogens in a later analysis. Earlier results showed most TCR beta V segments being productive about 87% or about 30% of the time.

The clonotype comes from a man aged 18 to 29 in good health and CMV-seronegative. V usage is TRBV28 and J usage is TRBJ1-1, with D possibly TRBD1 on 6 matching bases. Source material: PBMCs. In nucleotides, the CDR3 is TGTGCCAGCAGTCCCCCGGGGGGGCTAATGAACACTGAAGCTTTCTTT. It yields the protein CASSPPGGLMNTEAFF.